This T cell receptor beta chain is from a study of T cell repertoires in ileal Crohn's disease. The overall study: Every patient was operated on for stricturing (61%) or penetrating (approximately 39%) complications.

The V end was cut by 4 bases, the J end by 3 bases, with 4 bases between. Germline-derived CDR1 and CDR2 are SGHNT and YENEEA. CDR3 size: 12 residues. This table comes from immunoSEQ multiplex PCR, and its TCRdb copy is limited to in-frame clones, with some not included. The repertoire holds 13,000 or so clones, with 70% to 90% as singletons. Of note for this clone: Its cognate antigen is unknown.

Study-wide results and limits: All patients with clonality above 26.8% had endoscopic recurrence. High-frequency clones were more common in sorted CD8 than CD4 cells.

The chain recombines TRBV11-3 with TRBJ2-1; no clear D gene. Sequencing input: ileal tissue. The source of this sequence is an adult with Crohn's disease. CDR3 protein: CASSSGYNEQFF. CDR3 in DNA: TGTGCCAGCAGCTCCGGCTACAATGAGCAGTTCTTC.